Presented here are 20 T cell receptor beta chains from one specimen sequenced in a study of CD8 T cells in ankylosing spondylitis. One entry per CDR3 protein results from TCRdb running MiXCR on the 5' RACE reads. The data contain 300,000 to 350,000 distinct CDR3 sequences, roughly 12% of them singletons. The sequenced sample consisted of blood, either unsorted or a sorted T cell fraction (not recorded which). The source is a female donor with ankylosing spondylitis or in good health (not recorded which).

The sample holds many counts of this clonotype. CDR3 sequence (DNA): TGCAGCGCTTCAACCCTAGCGGGAGGTCGCGAGCAGTACTTC. Translating it yields CSASTLAGGREQYF. The chain links TRBV29-1 to TRBJ2-7; the match to TRBD2 covers 11 bases. CDR3 size: 14 residues. Germline CDR1 SQVTM, CDR2 ANQGSEA. The junction had 11 bases not matched to a gene; V was cut back by 7 bases and J by 6 bases.

There are many counts of this clonotype. The chain links TRBV5-1 to TRBJ2-3; maybe TRBD1 (6 bases). With 9 bases removed from V and 0 bases from J, the gap between germline ends came to 14 bases. This CDR3 is 14 amino acids long. Germline CDR1 SGHRS, CDR2 YFSETQ. The CDR3 here is CATKGVTSTDTQYF. CDR3 sequence (DNA): TGCGCCACTAAGGGGGTAACTAGCACAGATACGCAGTATTTT.

This clonotype was detected only a few times. The chain couples TRBV7-9 to TRBJ2-3; TRBD1 matches at 8 bases. Germline loops: CDR1 SEHNR, CDR2 FQNEAQ (reference sequence). The V segment lost 4 bases and the J segment 2 bases; nucleotides outside the gene matches: 8. CDR3 length: 16 residues. DNA for the CDR3: TGTGCCAGCAGCTCATCTGGGACAGGTCTCACAGATACGCAGTATTTT. Translated, it gives CASSSSGTGLTDTQYF.

About this clonotype: The junction and the germline gene differ at one end; a read error may be behind it. The chain employs TRBV5-1 and TRBJ2-3; no clear D. The germline gives CDR1 SGHRS, CDR2 YFSETQ. The CDR3 is 16 amino acids. The CDR3 protein is CASSLVTWTRTDRQYF. CDR3 in DNA: TGCGCCAGCAGCTTGGTGACTTGGACGAGAACAGATAGGCAGTATTTT.

J is TRBJ1-1 and V is TRBV2; D not resolved. This CDR3 comprises 14 residues. In germline, CDR1 is SNHLY, CDR2 FYNNEI. V was trimmed by 7 bases and J by 2 bases, leaving 14 bases between them. CDR3 in amino acids: CASTPVGVNTEAFF. The CDR3 nucleotides read TGTGCCAGCACTCCGGTTGGGGTAAACACTGAAGCTTTCTTT.

This clonotype was counted at least ten times. The chain carries TRBV12-3 or TRBV12-4 and TRBJ2-7, with D uncertain. Between the trimmed V and J ends, which lost 5 bases and 6 bases, there was a span of 8 bases. CDR3 length: 11 amino acids. The CDR3: CASSLIREQYF. CDR3 DNA sequence: TGTGCCAGCAGTCTTATACGCGAGCAGTACTTC.

This clonotype was picked up many times. The rearrangement joins TRBV12-3 or TRBV12-4 to TRBJ2-7, with D perhaps matching TRBD1 or TRBD2 (5 bases each). This CDR3 spans 13 amino acids. With 3 bases removed from V and 5 bases from J, the gap between germline ends came to 11 bases. The CDR3, as DNA: TGTGCCAGCAGTTTCCAGGGAGCCAACGAGCAGTACTTC. Its translation is CASSFQGANEQYF.

This rearrangement joins TRBV30 to TRBJ2-1; maybe TRBD2 (5 bases). The CDR3 length is 11 residues. Germline V CDR1 and CDR2: GTSNPN, SVGIG (reference sequence). The V end lost 3 bases, the J end lost 8 bases, and 8 bases lay between the germline ends. CDR3 in amino acids: CAWRDSYEQFF. The CDR3 DNA reads as TGTGCCTGGAGGGACTCCTATGAGCAGTTCTTC.

At least ten counts were recorded for this clonotype. This chain connects TRBV20-1 to TRBJ2-2; no reliable D call. CDR3 length equals 13 residues. The germline CDR1 and CDR2 sequences are DFQATT and SNEGSKA (reference sequence). Between the trimmed V and J ends, which lost 3 bases and 10 bases, there was a span of 15 bases. DNA for the CDR3: TGCAGTGCTAGGAGGTCGTTGGACGTGGAGCTGTTTTTT. Its translation is CSARRSLDVELFF.

The chain links TRBV5-1 to TRBJ1-1; perhaps TRBD1 as D (5 bases). In germline, CDR1 is SGHRS, CDR2 YFSETQ. The CDR3 is 18 amino acids. The germline V and J ends were trimmed by 4 bases and 3 bases, with 25 bases remaining between them. CDR3 sequence: CASSQIRGSLRGDTEAFF. The DNA of the CDR3 is TGCGCCAGCAGCCAAATCCGGGGGTCCCTGAGAGGGGACACTGAAGCTTTCTTT.

The CDR3 loop reads CASSEEKGADTQYF. The CDR3 bases are TGTGCCAGCAGTGAAGAGAAGGGCGCAGATACGCAGTATTTT. This chain joins TRBV6-1 and TRBJ2-3, with no clear D. The CDR3 is made up of 14 amino acids. Germline V CDR1 and CDR2: MNHNS, SASEGT. Trimming cost V 1 base and J 4 bases, with 9 bases left between them.

This clonotype was counted ten times or more. V usage is TRBV7-2 and J usage is TRBJ1-4, with D possibly being TRBD1 (5 bases). V lost 5 bases and J 8 bases, leaving 18 bases between the germline ends. CDR3 size: 15 residues. CDR1 SGHTA and CDR2 FQGNSA come from the germline V gene. The CDR3 is CASSRTTEWWEKLFF. As DNA, the CDR3 is TGTGCCAGCAGCCGTACGACAGAATGGTGGGAAAAACTGTTTTTT.

The chain recombines TRBV28 with TRBJ2-5; TRBD2 is a possible D gene (5 bases). The CDR3 is 15 residues long. V shed 5 bases and J shed 5 bases, with 18 bases lying between them. Looked up from germline, CDR1 is MDHEN and CDR2 is SYDVKM. The CDR3, as DNA: TGTGCCAGCAGTCACACGAGGGTGGAGAGGGAGACCCAGTACTTC. It codes for CASSHTRVERETQYF.

This chain joins TRBV3-1 and TRBJ2-1, with D maybe TRBD2 (5 bases). The CDR3 spans 15 residues. V lost 4 bases, J lost 8 bases, and 18 bases lay in between. Germline V gene lookup returns CDR1 LGHDT and CDR2 YNNKEL (reference sequence). CDR3 DNA sequence: TGTGCCAGCAGCCCTCGGGGTGCAGCGCTCGATGAGCAGTTCTTC. Amino acid sequence: CASSPRGAALDEQFF.

This clonotype showed up many times. This sequence joins TRBV6-2 or TRBV6-3 and TRBJ1-3; D not resolved. This CDR3 spans 14 amino acids. The ends were cut back, 0 bases at V and 3 bases at J, with 6 bases in the middle. Germline V gene lookup returns CDR1 MNHEY and CDR2 SVGEGT. The CDR3, as DNA: TGTGCCAGCAGTTACTCGGGCCATGGAAACACCATATATTTT. This sequence encodes CASSYSGHGNTIYF.

This clonotype was recorded many times. This rearrangement joins TRBV5-1 to TRBJ2-3; the match to TRBD2 covers 9 bases. Trimming cost V 1 base and J 6 bases; bases outside gene matches: 6. The germline V gene has CDR1 SGHRS and CDR2 YFSETQ. The CDR3 is made up of 15 amino acids. CDR3 residues: CASSLLGGGGDTQYF. DNA for the CDR3: TGCGCCAGCAGCTTGCTCGGCGGGGGGGGCGATACGCAGTATTTT. The variable domain in full, completed from reference TRBV5-1 and TRBJ2-3, reads KAGVTQTPRYLIKTRGQQVTLSCSPISGHRSVSWYQQTPGQGLQFLFEYFSETQRNKGNFPGRFSGRQFSNSRSEMNVSTLELGDSALYLCASSLLGGGGDTQYFGPGTRLTVL.

This clonotype was recorded a few times. The rearrangement uses TRBV28 and TRBJ2-2, with D possibly being TRBD1 (6 bases). Germline V gives CDR1 MDHEN, CDR2 SYDVKM. The CDR3 is 13 amino acids. The CDR3 nucleotides read TGTGCGGGGGCGTTTACGAACACCGGGGAGCTGTTTTTT. Protein product: CAGAFTNTGELFF. Filled out from reference TRBV28 and TRBJ2-2, the complete variable domain reads DVKVTQSSRYLVKRTGEKVFLECVQDMDHENMFWYRQDPGLGLRLIYFSYDVKMKEKGDIPEGYSVSREKKERFSLILESASTNQTSMYLCAGAFTNTGELFFGEGSRLTVL.

The chain is built from TRBV20-1 and TRBJ2-7, with D maybe TRBD1 (6 bases). The germline V and J ends were trimmed by 6 bases and 2 bases, with 20 bases remaining between them. Germline CDR1 DFQATT, CDR2 SNEGSKA (reference sequence). This CDR3 spans 15 amino acids. CDR3 in DNA: TGCAGTGCCGCAAGACGGACAGCCCCTGCCTACGAGCAGTACTTC. Residues: CSAARRTAPAYEQYF.

In this sample, this clonotype turned up many times. This chain links TRBV5-1 with TRBJ2-6; D call uncertain. CDR1 SGHRS and CDR2 YFSETQ come from the germline V gene. The CDR3 length is 15 residues. V lost 1 base and J lost 4, with 9 bases in between. CDR3 amino acids: CASSLSLAGANVLTF. In DNA, the CDR3 is TGCGCCAGCAGCTTGAGTTTGGCAGGGGCCAACGTCCTGACTTTC.

This clonotype was counted many times. The V call is TRBV6-2 or TRBV6-3, the J call TRBJ1-6; 7 bases match TRBD1. Germline V gene sequence: CDR1 MNHEY, CDR2 SVGEGT. The CDR3 consists of 20 residues. The J segment lost 9 bases and the V segment lost 0 bases, leaving 20 bases of the junction unmatched. CDR3 sequence: CASSYSSGLRGGIGGSPLHF. The CDR3 DNA reads TGTGCCAGCAGTTACTCTTCGGGGTTACGAGGGGGCATCGGGGGTTCACCCCTCCACTTT.